This T cell receptor (beta chain) comes out of a study of graft-versus-host responses after intestinal transplantation. Trimming removed 8 bases from V and 3 bases from J, with 13 bases in between. Germline loops: CDR1 SEHNR, CDR2 FQNEAQ (reference sequence). The CDR3 sequence is 13 residues long. Generated by immunoSEQ multiplex PCR, the TCRdb table keeps only in-frame clones and is missing some. The sample contains fewer than 90,000 clones, roughly 93% of which appear only once. A word on this clone: Its target is not known.

This TCR derives from a human donor who was the organ donor for an intestinal transplant. The starting material was unstimulated CD4+ T cells sorted from spleen or lymph node cells, obtained before transplant. This sequence joins TRBV7-9 and TRBJ1-2; no definite D call. The DNA for the CDR3 is TGTGCCAGCGGCACGGGGAGGTACTATGGCTACACCTTC. It encodes CASGTGRYYGYTF.